This T cell receptor beta chain was obtained from a study of blood T cell repertoires in COVID-19. Whole-study context: Samples came from the United States, Italy and Spain, spanning acute and convalescent COVID-19. The analysed material was cDNA or gDNA that came from T cells, B-cell-depleted T cells, or PBMCs.

Authors' data handling: For nucleated cells, counts were estimated from reference gene primer amplification. Sequenced by immunoSEQ multiplex PCR; TCRdb stores in-frame clones only, minus some. The D gene and trimming were derived from the DNA, and the V and J assignments and clone size from that table. The top ten hold approximately 6.9% of the sample, which has some 180,000 clones, roughly 80% seen once. Germline-derived CDR1 and CDR2 are MNHEY and SVGAGI. The CDR3 is 13 amino acids. With 7 bases clipped from V and 7 bases from J, the junction kept 1 base outside the gene matches. Sequences were obtained from peripheral blood. The chain combines TRBV6-5 with TRBJ1-6, with 10 positions matching TRBD1. This sequence was found in a man in his sixties with acute or convalescent COVID-19. CDR3 in DNA: TGTGCCAGCATGGACAGGGGGAATTCACCCCTCCACTTT. Translating it yields CASMDRGNSPLHF.